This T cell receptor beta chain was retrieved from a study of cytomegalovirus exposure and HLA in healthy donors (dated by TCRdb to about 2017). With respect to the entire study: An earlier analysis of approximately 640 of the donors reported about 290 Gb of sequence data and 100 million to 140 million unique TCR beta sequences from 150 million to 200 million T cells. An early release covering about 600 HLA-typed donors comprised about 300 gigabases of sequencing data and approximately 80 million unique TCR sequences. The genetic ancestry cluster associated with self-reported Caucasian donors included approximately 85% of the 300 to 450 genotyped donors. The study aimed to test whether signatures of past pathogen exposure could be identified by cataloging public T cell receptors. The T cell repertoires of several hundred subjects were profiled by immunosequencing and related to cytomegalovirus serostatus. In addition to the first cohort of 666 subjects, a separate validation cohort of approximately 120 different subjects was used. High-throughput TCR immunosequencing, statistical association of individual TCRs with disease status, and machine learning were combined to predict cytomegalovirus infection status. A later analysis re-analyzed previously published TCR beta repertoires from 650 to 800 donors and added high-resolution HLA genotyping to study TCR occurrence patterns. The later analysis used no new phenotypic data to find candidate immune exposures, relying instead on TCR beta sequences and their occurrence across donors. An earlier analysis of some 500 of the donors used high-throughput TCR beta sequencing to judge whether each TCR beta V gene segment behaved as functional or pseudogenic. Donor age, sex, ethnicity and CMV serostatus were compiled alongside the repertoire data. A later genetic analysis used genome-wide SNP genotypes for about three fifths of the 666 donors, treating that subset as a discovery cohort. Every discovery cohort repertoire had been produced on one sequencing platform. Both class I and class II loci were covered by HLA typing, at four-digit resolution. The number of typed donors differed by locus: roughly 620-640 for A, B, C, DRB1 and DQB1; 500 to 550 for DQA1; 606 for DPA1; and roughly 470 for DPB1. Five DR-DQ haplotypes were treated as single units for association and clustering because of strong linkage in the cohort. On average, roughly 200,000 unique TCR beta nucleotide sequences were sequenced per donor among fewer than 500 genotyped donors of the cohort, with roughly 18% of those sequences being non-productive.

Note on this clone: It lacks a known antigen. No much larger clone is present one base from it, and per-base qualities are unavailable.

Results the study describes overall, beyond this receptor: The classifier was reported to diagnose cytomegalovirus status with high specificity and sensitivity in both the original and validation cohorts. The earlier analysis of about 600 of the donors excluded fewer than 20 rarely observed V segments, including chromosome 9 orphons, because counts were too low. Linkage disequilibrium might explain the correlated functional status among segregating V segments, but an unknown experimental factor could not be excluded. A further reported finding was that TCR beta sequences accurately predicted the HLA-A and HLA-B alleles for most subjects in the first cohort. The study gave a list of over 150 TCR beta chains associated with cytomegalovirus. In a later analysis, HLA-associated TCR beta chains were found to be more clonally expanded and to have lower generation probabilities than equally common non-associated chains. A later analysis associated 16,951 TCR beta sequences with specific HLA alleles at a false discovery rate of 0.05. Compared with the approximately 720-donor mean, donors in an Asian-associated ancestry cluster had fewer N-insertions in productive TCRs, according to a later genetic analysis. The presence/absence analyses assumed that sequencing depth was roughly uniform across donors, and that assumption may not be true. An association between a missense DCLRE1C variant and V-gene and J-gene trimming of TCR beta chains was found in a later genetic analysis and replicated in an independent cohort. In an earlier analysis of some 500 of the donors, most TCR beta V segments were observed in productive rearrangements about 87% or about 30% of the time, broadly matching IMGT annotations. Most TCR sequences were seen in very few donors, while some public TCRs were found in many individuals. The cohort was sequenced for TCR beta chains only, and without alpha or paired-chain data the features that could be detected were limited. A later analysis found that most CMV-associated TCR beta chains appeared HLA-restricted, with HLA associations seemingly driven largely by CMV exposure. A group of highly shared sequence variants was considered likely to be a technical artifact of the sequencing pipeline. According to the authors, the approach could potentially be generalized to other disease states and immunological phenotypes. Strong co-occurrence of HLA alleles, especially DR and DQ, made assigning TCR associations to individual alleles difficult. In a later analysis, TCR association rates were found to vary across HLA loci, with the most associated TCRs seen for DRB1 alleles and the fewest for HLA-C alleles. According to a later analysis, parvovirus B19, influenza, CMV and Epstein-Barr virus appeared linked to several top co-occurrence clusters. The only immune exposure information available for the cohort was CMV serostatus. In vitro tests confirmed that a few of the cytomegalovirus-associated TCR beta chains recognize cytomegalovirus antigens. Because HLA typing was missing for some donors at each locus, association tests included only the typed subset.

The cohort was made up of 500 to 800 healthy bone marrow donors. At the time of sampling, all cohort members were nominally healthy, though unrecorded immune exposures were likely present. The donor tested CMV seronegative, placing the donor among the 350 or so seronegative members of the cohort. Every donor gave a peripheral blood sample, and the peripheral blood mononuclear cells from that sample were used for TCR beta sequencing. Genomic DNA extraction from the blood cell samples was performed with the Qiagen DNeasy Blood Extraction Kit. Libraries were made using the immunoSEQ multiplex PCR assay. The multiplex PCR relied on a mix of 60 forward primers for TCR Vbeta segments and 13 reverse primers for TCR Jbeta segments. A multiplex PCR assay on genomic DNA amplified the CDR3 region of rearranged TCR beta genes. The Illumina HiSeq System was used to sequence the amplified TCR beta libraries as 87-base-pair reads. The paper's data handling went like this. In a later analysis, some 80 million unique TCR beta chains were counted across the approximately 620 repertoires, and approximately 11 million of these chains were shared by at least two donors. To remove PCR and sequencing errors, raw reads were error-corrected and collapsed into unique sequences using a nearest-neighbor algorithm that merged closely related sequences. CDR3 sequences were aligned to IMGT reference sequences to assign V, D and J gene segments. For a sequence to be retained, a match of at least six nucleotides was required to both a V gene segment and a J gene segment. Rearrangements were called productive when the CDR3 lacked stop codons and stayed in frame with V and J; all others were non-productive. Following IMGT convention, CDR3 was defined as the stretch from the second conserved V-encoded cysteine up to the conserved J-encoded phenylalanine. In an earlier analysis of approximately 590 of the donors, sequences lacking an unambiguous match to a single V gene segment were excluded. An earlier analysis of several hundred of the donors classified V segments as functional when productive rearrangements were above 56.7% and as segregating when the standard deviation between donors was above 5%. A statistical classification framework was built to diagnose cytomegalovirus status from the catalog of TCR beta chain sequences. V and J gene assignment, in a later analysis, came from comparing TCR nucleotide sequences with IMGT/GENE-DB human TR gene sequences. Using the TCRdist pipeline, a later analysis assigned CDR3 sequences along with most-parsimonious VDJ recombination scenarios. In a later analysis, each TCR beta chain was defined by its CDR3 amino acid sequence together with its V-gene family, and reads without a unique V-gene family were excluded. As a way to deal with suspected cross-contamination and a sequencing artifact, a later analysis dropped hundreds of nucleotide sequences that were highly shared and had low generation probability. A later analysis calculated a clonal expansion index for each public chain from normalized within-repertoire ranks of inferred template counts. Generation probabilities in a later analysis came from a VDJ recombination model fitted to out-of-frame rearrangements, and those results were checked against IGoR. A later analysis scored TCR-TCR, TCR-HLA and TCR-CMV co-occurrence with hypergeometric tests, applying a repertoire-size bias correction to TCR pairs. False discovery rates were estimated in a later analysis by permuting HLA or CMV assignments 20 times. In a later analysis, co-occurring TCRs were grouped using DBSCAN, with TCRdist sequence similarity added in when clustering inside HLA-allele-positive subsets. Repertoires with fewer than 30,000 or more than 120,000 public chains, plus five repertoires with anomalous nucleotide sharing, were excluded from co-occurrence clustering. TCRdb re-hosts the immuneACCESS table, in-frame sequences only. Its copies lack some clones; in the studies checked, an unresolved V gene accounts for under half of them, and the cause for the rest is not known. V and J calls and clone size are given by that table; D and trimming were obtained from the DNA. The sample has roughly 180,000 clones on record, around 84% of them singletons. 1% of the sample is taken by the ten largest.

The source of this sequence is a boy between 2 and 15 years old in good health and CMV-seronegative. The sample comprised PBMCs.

The CDR3 has the sequence CSSSSLAGDRAYEQYV. The DNA reads TGTTCCAGCAGCTCCTTAGCGGGGGACCGCGCTTACGAGCAGTACGTC. The V and J genes are TRBV7-9 and TRBJ2-7, with 9 bases matching TRBD2. From the cysteine up to the valine, the CDR3 has a length of 16 residues. Left in the record is the CDR3 DNA by itself, 48 bases read in frame from the first base. According to the germline V gene (reference sequence), CDR1 reads SEHNR and CDR2 reads FQNEAQ.